Listed here is a single T cell receptor (beta chain). This sample stems from a study of blood T cell repertoires in COVID-19. Overall study context: Samples representing acute and convalescent COVID-19 were sourced from the United States, Italy and Spain. Sample material is recorded as cDNA or gDNA derived from T cells, B-cell-depleted T cells, or PBMCs.

Between the trimmed V and J ends, which lost 4 bases and 7 bases, there was a span of 9 bases. CDR1 and CDR2 from the germline V gene are SGHRS and YFSETQ. The CDR3 is 13 amino acids. Followed over time, Seattle patients had been enrolled while infection was active. In the authors' workflow: Reference gene primer amplification yielded estimated nucleated cell counts. Sequenced by immunoSEQ multiplex PCR; TCRdb stores in-frame clones only, minus some. V and J calls and clone size are copied from that table; D and trimming were computed from the DNA. The sample carries some 75,000 clones, around 80% recorded once.

The specimen sequenced was peripheral blood. The TCR was taken from a man aged 45-65 years with COVID-19, enrolled during active disease. The chain uses TRBV5-1 and TRBJ1-6; D gene unclear. The CDR3 bases are TGCGCCAGCAGCCTTACCGAGAATTCACCCCTCCACTTT. Translation: CASSLTENSPLHF.